These 3 T cell receptor beta chains share one sample of origin, sequenced in a study of regulatory T cells in long-lasting Graves disease. According to the study, TCR beta libraries were built with iRepertoire HTBI primers and CDR3-region Arm-PCR. TCRdb reanalysed the multiplex PCR reads using MiXCR and keeps one entry per CDR3 protein. The data hold some 410,000 distinct CDR3 sequences, with around 15% observed a single time. The time point was: newly diagnosed GD, antithyroid drugs for less than 3 months. The TCR library was made from RNA extracted from PBMCs. These same data were also listed under a study on T cells in Graves' hyperthyroidism and ophthalmopathy.

The source material was peripheral blood mononuclear cells (PBMCs), sampled at new diagnosis, from a patient treated with antithyroid drugs. The receptors were sampled from a woman between 25 and 40 years old with Graves disease.

There are a few counts of this clonotype. The genes are TRBV12-3 or TRBV12-4 and TRBJ1-5; a weak D match, TRBD1 (6 bases). V was cut by 7 bases and J by 7 bases, with 20 bases left in between. CDR3 length: 15 amino acids. In DNA form, the CDR3 reads TGTGCCAGCACCGTTCGGGGGGCGGATACGCAGCCCCAGCATTTT. Translating gives CASTVRGADTQPQHF.

This clonotype was seen at least ten times. The gene calls are TRBV27 and TRBJ2-5; a weak D match, TRBD2 (6 bases). The V end lost 5 bases, the J end lost 5 bases, and 18 bases lay between the germline ends. Germline CDR1 reads MNHEY; CDR2 reads SMNVEV (reference sequence). The CDR3 totals 15 residues. Written as DNA, the CDR3 is TGTGCCAGCAGTCCGTTAACGGGAGTAATGGAGACCCAGTACTTC. Amino acids: CASSPLTGVMETQYF.

This clonotype was seen at least ten times. The V and J genes are TRBV7-9 and TRBJ2-2; a possible D gene is TRBD1 (5 bases). This CDR3 region has 19 residues. Germline V gene lookup returns CDR1 SEHNR and CDR2 FQNEAQ (reference sequence). V dropped 5 bases and J dropped 3 bases, with 25 bases sitting between them. In nucleotides, the CDR3 is TGTGCCAGCAGCCCCATGGGCTGGGGCGCTTTTCAGGACACCGGGGAGCTGTTTTTT. Its translation is CASSPMGWGAFQDTGELFF.